This T cell receptor beta chain was recorded in a study of technical replicates of blood from several donors. Using immunoSEQ multiplex PCR, the repertoire was profiled, and TCRdb retains in-frame clones only, with some absent. The sample has just under 60,000 clones, about nine tenths seen once. This clone ranks as medium-sized. V was clipped by 0 bases and J by 3 bases, with 12 bases between them. Germline assignment: CDR1 LGHNA and CDR2 YSLEER. CDR3 length: 15 residues. Sequenced: PBMCs. This TCR derives from a human donor in good health. Some clones in this sample may be carry-over from other donors' samples. The chain carries TRBV4-3 and TRBJ2-7; D might be TRBD2 (5 bases). CDR3 DNA sequence: TGCGCCAGCAGCCAAGATATTACGGGAAACTACGAGCAGTACTTC. Its protein is CASSQDITGNYEQYF.